This entry features one T cell receptor beta chain sequence. The clone's antigen remains unknown. Per-nucleotide qualities are absent, and no much larger clonotype sits a single base away. This sample is drawn from a study of T cell repertoires in cytomegalovirus infection (dated by TCRdb to about 2019). Looking at the study overall: Because public TCR beta signatures pointed to carriage of CMV infection together with the matching HLA type, the HLA type of each donor mattered for the analysis.

V lost 1 base and J lost 2 bases; the stretch between them is 13 bases long. The germline V gene provides CDR1 SGHRS and CDR2 YFSETQ. From cysteine to phenylalanine, the CDR3 is 15 amino acids long. Only the CDR3 part of the read is kept: 45 bases, read in frame from the first base. Sequencer: Illumina HiSeq 1500. TCRdb reanalyzed the raw reads on its own, using fastp at Q25 for trimming and MiXCR for clone calling, and kept in-frame beta chains. CDR3 protein duplicates are merged, each entry listing the most common genes and DNA. The sample contains approximately 250,000 distinct CDR3 sequences, approximately 13% of them found a single time. The ten most abundant clones make up about 1.5% of the sample. The research as a whole found: Cumulative frequency of public TCR beta family members discriminated carriers of CMV infection plus the relevant HLA type in this cohort and an independent approximately 400-donor cohort. In the ex vivo response, HLA-C-restricted CMV-specific TCR beta clonotypes were dominant, and in two of eight donors the single most frequent clonotype came from this HLA-C-restricted group.

The TCR comes from a human donor in good health (CMV status not recorded). Some clones in this sample may be carry-over from other donors' samples. Rearrangement joined TRBV5-1 to TRBJ2-7; the D match is possibly TRBD1 or TRBD2, with 6 bases aligned in each. Sequenced: PBMCs. The CDR3 is CASSLTLGGPYEQYF. The nucleotides read TGCGCCAGCAGCTTGACCCTAGGGGGGCCCTACGAGCAGTACTTC.